This TCR beta chain was recorded in a study of cytomegalovirus exposure and HLA in healthy donors. Germline V gene sequence: CDR1 SEHNR, CDR2 FQNEAQ (reference sequence). The CDR3 consists of 14 residues. V lost 5 bases to trimming and J lost 1 base, with 9 bases between them. Remarks on this clone: The antigen is unknown.

Findings of the study overall: V segments that were indistinguishable, TRBV6-2 and TRBV6-3 among them, were omitted from analysis.

PCR primers comprised 60 Vbeta and 13 Jbeta primers. Sequencing used immunoSEQ multiplex PCR; TCRdb keeps in-frame clones, though not all of them. The sample shows about 160,000 clones, about three quarters of them seen only once. This chain joins TRBV7-9 and TRBJ1-5; D may be TRBD1 (6 bases). This sequence originates from a woman aged 25 to 39 in good health and CMV-seronegative. The sequenced sample was PBMCs. The CDR3: CASSRQESNQPQHF. The CDR3 DNA is TGTGCCAGCAGCCGACAGGAGAGCAATCAGCCCCAGCATTTT.